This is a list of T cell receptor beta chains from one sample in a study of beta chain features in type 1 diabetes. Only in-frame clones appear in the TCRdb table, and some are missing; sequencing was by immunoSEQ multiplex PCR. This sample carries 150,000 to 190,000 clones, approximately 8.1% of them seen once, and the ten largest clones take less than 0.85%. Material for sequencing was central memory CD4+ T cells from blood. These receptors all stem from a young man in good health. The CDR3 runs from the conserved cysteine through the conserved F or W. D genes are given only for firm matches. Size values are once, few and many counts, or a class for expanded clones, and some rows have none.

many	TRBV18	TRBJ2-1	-	CASSSEIQGSEQFF	TGTGCCAGCTCATCGGAAATCCAGGGGAGTGAGCAGTTCTTC
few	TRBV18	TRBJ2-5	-	CASSPPGQSQETQYF	TGTGCCAGCTCACCTCCTGGACAGAGTCAAGAGACCCAGTACTTC
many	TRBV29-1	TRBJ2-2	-	CSVSGGTGELFF	TGCAGCGTTTCAGGGGGGACCGGGGAGCTGTTTTTT
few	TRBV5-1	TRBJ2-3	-	CASSLGSAEDTQYF	TGCGCCAGCAGCCTGGGTAGCGCTGAGGATACGCAGTATTTT
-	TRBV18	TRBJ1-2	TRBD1	CASSPGGQGTYGYTF	TGTGCCAGCTCACCAGGGGGACAGGGGACCTATGGCTACACCTTC
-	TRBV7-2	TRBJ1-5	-	CASSLTSNQPQHF	TGTGCCAGCAGCTTGACAAGCAATCAGCCCCAGCATTTT
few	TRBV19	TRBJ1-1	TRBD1	CASSRTGGSLGHTEAFF	TGTGCCAGTAGCAGGACAGGGGGCTCCCTGGGACACACTGAAGCTTTCTTT
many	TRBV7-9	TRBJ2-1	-	CASSLIGNEQFF	TGTGCCAGCAGCTTGATCGGGAATGAGCAGTTCTTC
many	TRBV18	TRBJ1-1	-	CASSPRAGGNTEAFF	TGTGCCAGCTCCCCCCGGGCGGGGGGAAACACTGAAGCTTTCTTT
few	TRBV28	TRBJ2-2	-	CASQLEANTGELFF	TGTGCCAGCCAGTTAGAGGCGAACACCGGGGAGCTGTTTTTT
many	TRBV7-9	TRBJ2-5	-	CASSAPGSGLETQYF	TGTGCCAGCAGCGCCCCCGGTTCAGGGTTAGAGACCCAGTACTTC
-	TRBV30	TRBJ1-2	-	CAWTTGTYGYTF	TGTGCCTGGACTACAGGGACCTATGGCTACACCTTC
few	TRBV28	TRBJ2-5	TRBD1	CASSLSAAGGGKTQYF	TGTGCCAGCAGTTTATCGGCGGCAGGGGGCGGAAAGACCCAGTACTTC
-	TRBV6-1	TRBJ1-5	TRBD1	CAILGQDRYQPQHF	TGTGCCATCCTAGGACAGGATCGTTATCAGCCCCAGCATTTT
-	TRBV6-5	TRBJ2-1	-	CASSPSTVYNEQFF	TGTGCCAGCAGTCCTAGCACGGTCTACAATGAGCAGTTCTTC
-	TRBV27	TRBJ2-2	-	CASSFKRVNTGELFF	TGTGCCAGCAGTTTCAAGCGGGTGAACACCGGGGAGCTGTTTTTT
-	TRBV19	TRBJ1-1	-	CASSKSQDRNTEAFF	TGTGCCAGTAGTAAGTCCCAGGACAGGAACACTGAAGCTTTCTTT
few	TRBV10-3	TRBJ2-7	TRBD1	CAIVPGTGTYEQYF	TGTGCCATAGTCCCCGGGACAGGGACTTACGAGCAGTACTTC
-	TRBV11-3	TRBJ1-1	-	CASSLDQGKNTEAFF	TGTGCCAGCAGCTTAGATCAGGGAAAGAACACTGAAGCTTTCTTT
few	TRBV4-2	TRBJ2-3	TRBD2	CASSPQSSGEGDTQYF	TGTGCCAGCAGTCCCCAGTCTAGCGGGGAAGGAGATACGCAGTATTTT
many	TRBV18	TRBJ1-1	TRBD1	CASRGQGGTEAFF	TGTGCCAGCCGTGGACAGGGGGGTACTGAAGCTTTCTTT
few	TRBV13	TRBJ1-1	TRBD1	CASSLDRGVTEAFF	TGTGCCAGCAGCTTAGACAGGGGTGTCACTGAAGCTTTCTTT
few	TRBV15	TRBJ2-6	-	CATSSPGMPGANVLTF	TGTGCCACCAGCAGTCCAGGGATGCCTGGGGCCAACGTCCTGACTTTC
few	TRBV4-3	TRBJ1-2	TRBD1	CASSQERQGARGYTF	TGCGCCAGCAGCCAAGAACGACAGGGGGCGCGTGGCTACACCTTC
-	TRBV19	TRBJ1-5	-	CASSMGQAINQPQHF	TGTGCCAGTAGTATGGGACAAGCGATCAATCAGCCCCAGCATTTT
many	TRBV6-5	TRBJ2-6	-	CASSWSGSGANVLTF	TGTGCCAGCAGTTGGTCGGGTTCTGGGGCCAACGTCCTGACTTTC
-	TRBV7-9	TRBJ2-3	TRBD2	CASSFAGGPTDTQYF	TGTGCCAGCAGCTTCGCGGGGGGCCCGACGGATACGCAGTATTTT
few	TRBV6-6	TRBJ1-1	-	CASSYSQGLWTEAFF	TGTGCCAGCAGTTACTCGCAGGGTTTGTGGACTGAAGCTTTCTTT
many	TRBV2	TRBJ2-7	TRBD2	CASSAGTSGTYEQYF	TGTGCCAGCAGCGCCGGGACTAGCGGGACTTACGAGCAGTACTTC
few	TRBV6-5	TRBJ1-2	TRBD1	CASSYRRDRGGYTF	TGTGCCAGCAGTTACCGCCGGGACAGGGGTGGCTACACCTTC
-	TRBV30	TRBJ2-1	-	CAWSVMSGYIRGQFF	TGTGCCTGGAGTGTAATGTCGGGATACATTCGCGGGCAGTTCTTC
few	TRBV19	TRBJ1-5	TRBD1	CASSRQGDQPQHF	TGTGCCAGTAGCCGACAGGGTGACCAGCCCCAGCATTTT
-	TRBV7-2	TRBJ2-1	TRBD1	CASSLDGGQGNNEQFF	TGTGCCAGCAGCTTAGACGGGGGACAGGGAAACAATGAGCAGTTCTTC
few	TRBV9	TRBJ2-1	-	CASSVAPSAGYNEQFF	TGTGCCAGCAGCGTAGCCCCTAGCGCCGGGTACAATGAGCAGTTCTTC
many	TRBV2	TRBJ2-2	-	CASSELAPWNTGELFF	TGTGCCAGCAGTGAGTTGGCACCATGGAACACCGGGGAGCTGTTTTTT